This T cell receptor beta chain was retrieved from a study of T-cell reconstitution after alpha-beta-depleted transplantation in children. Preparation of the TCRbeta library involved a method that used unique molecular identifiers. Each CDR3 protein gets one entry after TCRdb re-called the PCR reads with MiXCR. The sample holds around 800,000 distinct CDR3 sequences, 16% seen once. Ten or more counts support this clonotype. Antigen unknown. Study results and caveats: Expanded graft clones, several hundred of them, were reportedly the source of alpha-beta T cells about two months after transplant. T-cell counts and diversity at one year post-transplant came mainly from newly produced T cells.

This CDR3 is built from 14 residues. The V end was cut by 4 bases, the J end by 3 bases, with 13 bases between. The V gene's germline CDR1 is MDHEN and CDR2 SYDVKM. The source of this sequence is a male patient between 10 and 17 years old who had a stem cell transplant for acute lymphoblastic leukemia, so the T cells may come from the graft donor. The V gene is TRBV28, the J gene TRBJ2-7; D may be TRBD2 (7 bases). Here the sequenced sample was PBMCs, mostly from graft donor cells, taken 360 days after TCRalphabeta/CD19-depleted stem cell transplant. DNA of the CDR3: TGTGCCAGCAGTTCCCTAGGGGGGGACTACGAGCAGTACTTC. Protein sequence: CASSSLGGDYEQYF.